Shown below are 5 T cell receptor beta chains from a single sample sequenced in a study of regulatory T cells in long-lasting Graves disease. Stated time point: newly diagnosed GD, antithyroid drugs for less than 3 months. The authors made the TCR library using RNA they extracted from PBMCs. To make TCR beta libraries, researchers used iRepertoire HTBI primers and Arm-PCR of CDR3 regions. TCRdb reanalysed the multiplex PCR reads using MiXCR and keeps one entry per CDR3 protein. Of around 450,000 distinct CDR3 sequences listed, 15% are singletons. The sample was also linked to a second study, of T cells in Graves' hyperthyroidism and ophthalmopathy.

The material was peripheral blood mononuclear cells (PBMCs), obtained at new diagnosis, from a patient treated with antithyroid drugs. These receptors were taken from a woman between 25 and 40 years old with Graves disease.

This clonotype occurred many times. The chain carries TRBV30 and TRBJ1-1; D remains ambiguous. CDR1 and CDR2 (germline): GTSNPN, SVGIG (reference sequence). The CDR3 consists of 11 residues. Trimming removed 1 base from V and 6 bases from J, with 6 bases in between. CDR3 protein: CAWSGQAEAFF. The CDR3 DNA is TGTGCCTGGAGTGGGCAAGCTGAAGCTTTCTTT. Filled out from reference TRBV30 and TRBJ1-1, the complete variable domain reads SQTIHQWPATLVQPVGSPLSLECTVEGTSNPNLYWYRQAAGRGLQLLFYSVGIGQISSEVPQNLSASRPQDRQFILSSKKLLLSDSGFYLCAWSGQAEAFFGQGTRLTVV.

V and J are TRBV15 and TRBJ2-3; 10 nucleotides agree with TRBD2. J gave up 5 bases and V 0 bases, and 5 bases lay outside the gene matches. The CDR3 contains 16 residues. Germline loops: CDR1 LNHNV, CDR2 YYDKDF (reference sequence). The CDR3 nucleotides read TGTGCCACCAGCAGAGATACCCTAGCGGGGGAAGATACGCAGTATTTT. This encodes CATSRDTLAGEDTQYF.

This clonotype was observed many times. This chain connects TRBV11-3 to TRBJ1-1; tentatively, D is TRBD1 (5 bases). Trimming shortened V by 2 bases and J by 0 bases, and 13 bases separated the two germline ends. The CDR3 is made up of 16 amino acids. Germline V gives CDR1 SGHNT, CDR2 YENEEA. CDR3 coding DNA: TGTGCCAGCAGCTTACGTCCTGGGGGAATGAACACTGAAGCTTTCTTT. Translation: CASSLRPGGMNTEAFF.

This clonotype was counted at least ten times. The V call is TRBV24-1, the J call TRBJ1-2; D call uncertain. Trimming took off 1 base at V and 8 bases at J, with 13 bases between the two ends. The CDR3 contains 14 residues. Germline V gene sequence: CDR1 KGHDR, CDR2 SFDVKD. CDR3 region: CATSDFRLNGGYTF. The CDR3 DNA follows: TGTGCCACCAGTGATTTTAGGTTAAATGGGGGCTACACCTTC.

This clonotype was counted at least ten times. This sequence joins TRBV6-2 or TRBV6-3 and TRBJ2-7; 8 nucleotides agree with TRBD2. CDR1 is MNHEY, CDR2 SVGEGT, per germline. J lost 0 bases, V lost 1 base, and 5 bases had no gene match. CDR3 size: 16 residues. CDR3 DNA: TGTGCCAGCAGTTACTTTCCGACTAGCGTCTCCTACGAGCAGTACTTC. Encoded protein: CASSYFPTSVSYEQYF.